Sequencing of this TCR beta chain was carried out in a study of T cells in women clearing cervical HPV infection. A note on this clone: Its specificity is unknown. The read halts 3 residues ahead of the CDR3 end, with the missing end drawn from the germline J gene.

Study-level points and caveats: Effector/memory and HPV-specific T cells were not isolated, and association timing is unknown. Richness differences could reflect unmeasured T-cell content per sample. TRBV6-7 abundance was lower in cases than controls (around 0.1% versus 0.15%). CIN3+ cases had significantly higher TCR repertoire richness than controls, but evenness did not differ.

The CDR3 is made up of 14 amino acids. Germline values: CDR1 KGHSH, CDR2 LQKENI. V trimming: 6 bases; J trimming: 1 base; junction bases outside the gene matches: 1. The table came from immunoSEQ multiplex PCR; TCRdb's copy has only in-frame clones and leaves some out. Here the sample table reports around 19,000 clones. The specimen was blood buffy coat. The sequence was collected from a woman between 18 and 70 years old with a cervical HPV16 infection that either progressed to CIN3+ or cleared (not recorded which). J is TRBJ1-2 and V is TRBV18; 11 bases are shared with TRBD1. CDR3 sequence reads: CASSGTGGNYGYTF. The sequenced part of the CDR3 DNA is TGTGCCAGCTCCGGGACAGGGGGTAACTATGGC.